The TCR beta chain described here comes from a study of blood T cell repertoires in COVID-19. TCRdb's table, derived via immunoSEQ multiplex PCR, lists solely in-frame clones and lacks some. The repertoire consists of about 170,000 clones, with 84% occurring once and the leading ten covering less than 9%. Germline assignment: CDR1 KGHSH and CDR2 LQKENI. V lost 6 bases, J lost 4 bases, and 11 bases lay in between. The CDR3 consists of 13 residues. The sequence was collected from a man aged 35 to 55 who had recovered from COVID-19. The sequenced material came from peripheral blood. The chain couples TRBV18 to TRBJ2-3; perhaps TRBD2 as D (5 bases). The DNA of the CDR3 is TGTGCCAGCTCGGGAGAGGAGTCAGATACGCAGTATTTT. Amino acid sequence: CASSGEESDTQYF.